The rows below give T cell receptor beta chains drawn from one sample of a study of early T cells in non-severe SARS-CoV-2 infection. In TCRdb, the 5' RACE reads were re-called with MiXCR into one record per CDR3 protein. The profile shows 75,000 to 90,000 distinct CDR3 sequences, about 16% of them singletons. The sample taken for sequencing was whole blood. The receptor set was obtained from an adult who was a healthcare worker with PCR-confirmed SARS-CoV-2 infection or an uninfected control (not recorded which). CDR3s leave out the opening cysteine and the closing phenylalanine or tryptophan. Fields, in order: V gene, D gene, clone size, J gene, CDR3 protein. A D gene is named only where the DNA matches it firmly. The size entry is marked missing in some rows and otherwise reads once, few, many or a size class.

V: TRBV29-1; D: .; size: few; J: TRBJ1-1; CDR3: SAGSWATEAF
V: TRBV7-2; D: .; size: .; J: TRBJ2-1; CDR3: ASSLVVKNEQF
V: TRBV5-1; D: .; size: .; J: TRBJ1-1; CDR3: ASSQTLLNTEAF
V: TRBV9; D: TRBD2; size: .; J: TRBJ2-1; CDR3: ASSVDRSLAGEKF
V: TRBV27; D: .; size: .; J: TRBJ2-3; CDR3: VSSLSWAPREDTQY
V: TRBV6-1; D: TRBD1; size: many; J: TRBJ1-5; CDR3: ASSENRGSEPQH
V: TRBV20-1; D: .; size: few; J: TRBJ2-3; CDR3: SASHGRGTDTQY
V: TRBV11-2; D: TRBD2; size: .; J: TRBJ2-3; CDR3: ASSLNRGRVRDTQY
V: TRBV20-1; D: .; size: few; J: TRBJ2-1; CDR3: SGRGTISPEQF
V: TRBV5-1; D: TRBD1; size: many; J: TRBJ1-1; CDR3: ASSLTRTGGRNTEAF
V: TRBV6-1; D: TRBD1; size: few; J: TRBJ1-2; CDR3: ASRRTGDDYGYT
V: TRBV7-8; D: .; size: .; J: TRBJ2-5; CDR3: ASILHPKETQY
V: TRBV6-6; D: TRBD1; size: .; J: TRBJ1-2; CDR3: ASIIRTGEGYT
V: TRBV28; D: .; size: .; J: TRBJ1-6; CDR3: ASSLDVAYNSPLH
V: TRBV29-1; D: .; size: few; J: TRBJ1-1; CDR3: SVAHREYTEAF
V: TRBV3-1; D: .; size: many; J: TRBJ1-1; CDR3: ASSQGGRNTEAF
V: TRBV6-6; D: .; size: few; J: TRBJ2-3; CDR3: ASRRTGTDTQY
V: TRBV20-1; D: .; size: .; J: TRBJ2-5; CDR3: SSPIWGDRPQY
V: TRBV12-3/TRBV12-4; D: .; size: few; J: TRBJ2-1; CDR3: ASSVSGEQYNEQF
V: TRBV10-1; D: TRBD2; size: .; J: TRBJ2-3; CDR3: ASQRDGTDTQY
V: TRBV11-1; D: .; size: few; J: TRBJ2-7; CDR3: ASRVQGRDEQY
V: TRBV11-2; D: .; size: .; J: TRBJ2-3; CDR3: ASSPRTETDTQY
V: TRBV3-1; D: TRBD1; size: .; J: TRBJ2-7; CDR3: ASSLKSGRGQGTEQY
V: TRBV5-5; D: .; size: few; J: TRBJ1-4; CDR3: ASNPTDDEKLF
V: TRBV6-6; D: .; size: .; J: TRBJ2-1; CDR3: ASSWDFFNEQF
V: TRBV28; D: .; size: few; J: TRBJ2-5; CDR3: ASRTRQPQETQY
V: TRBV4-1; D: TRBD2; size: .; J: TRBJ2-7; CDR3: ASSPGKGGPWEQY
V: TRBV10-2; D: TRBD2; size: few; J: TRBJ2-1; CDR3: ASRIAGSGNEQF
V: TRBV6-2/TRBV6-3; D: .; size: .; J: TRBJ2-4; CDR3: ASSYGGIQY
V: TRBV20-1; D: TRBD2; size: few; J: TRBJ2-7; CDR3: SVGTSDYYEQY
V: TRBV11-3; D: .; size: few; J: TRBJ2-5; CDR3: ASSLGARGGETQY
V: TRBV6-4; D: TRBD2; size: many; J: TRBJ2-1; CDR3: ASSLDGAGGQF
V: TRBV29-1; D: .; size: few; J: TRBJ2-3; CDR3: SVRRRAEDTQY
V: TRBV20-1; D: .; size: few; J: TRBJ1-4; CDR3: SARSGREDEKLF
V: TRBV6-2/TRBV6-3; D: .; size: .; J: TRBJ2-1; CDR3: ASSRPRGEQF
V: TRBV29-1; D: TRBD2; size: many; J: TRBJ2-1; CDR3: SVYIAGGISYNEQF
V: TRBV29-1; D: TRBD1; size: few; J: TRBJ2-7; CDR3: SVVGRGEQY
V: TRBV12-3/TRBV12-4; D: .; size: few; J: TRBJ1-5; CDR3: ASSFARSNQPQH
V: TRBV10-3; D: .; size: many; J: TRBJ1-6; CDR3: ATGPGNSPLH
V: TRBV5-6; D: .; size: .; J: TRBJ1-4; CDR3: ASSLRGLNEKLF
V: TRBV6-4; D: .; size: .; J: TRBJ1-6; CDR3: ASSARGENSPLH
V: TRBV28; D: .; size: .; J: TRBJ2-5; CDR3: ASSLPTLGSQY
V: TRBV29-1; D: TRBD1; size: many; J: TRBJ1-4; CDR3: SAGQPNEKLF
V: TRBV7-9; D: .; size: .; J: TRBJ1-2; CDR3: ASSLAQHQIYGYT
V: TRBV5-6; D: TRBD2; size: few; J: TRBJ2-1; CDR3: ASRPSRRDYSYNEQF
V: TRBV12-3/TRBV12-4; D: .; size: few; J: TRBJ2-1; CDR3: ASSLGLEYNEQF
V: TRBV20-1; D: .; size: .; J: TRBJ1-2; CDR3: SGSNYGYT
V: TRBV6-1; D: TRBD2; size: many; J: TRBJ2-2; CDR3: AGHSGGDNTGELF